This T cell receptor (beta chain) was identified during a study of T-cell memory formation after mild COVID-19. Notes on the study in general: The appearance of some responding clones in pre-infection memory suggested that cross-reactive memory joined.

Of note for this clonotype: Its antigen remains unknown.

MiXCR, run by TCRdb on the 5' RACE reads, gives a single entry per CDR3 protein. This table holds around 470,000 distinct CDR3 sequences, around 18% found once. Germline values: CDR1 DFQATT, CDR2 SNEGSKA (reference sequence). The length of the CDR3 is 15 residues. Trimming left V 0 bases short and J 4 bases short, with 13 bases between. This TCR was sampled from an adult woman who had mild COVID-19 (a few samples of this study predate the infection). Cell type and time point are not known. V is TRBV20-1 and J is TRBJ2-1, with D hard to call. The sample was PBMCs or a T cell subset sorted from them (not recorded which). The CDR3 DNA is TGCAGTGCTAGAGATCGTCTTGTATCATACAATGAGCAGTTCTTC. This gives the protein CSARDRLVSYNEQFF.